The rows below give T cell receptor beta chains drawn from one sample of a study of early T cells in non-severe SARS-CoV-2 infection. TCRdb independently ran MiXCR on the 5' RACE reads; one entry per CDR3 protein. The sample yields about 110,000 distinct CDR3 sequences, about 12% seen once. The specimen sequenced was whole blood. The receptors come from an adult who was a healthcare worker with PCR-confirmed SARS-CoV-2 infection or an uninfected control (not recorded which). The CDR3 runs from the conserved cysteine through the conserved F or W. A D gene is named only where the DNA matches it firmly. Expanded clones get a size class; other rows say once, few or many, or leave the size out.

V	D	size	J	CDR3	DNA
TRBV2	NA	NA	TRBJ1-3	CASTSWGFGNTIYF	TGTGCCAGCACCTCGTGGGGGTTTGGAAACACCATATATTTT
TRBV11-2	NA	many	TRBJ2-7	CASSYTGTKGYEQYF	TGTGCCAGCAGCTACACCGGGACGAAGGGGTACGAGCAGTACTTC
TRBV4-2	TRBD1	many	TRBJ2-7	CASSQTGGSSYEQYF	TGTGCCAGCAGCCAAACAGGGGGCAGCTCCTACGAGCAGTACTTC
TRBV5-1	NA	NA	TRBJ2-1	CASTSYNEQFF	TGCGCCAGCACCTCCTACAATGAGCAGTTCTTC
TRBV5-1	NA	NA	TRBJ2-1	CASSPDLTSNEQFF	TGCGCCAGCAGCCCGGATCTGACTAGCAATGAGCAGTTCTTC
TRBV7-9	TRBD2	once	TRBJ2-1	CASSQSSGGDNEQFF	TGTGCCAGCAGTCAGTCTAGCGGGGGAGACAATGAGCAGTTCTTC
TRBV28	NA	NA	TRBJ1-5	CASSFSPGSRQPQHF	TGTGCCAGCAGTTTTTCCCCAGGGTCGCGGCAGCCCCAGCATTTT
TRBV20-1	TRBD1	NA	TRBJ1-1	CSAPGQAERTEAFF	TGCAGTGCTCCTGGACAGGCCGAGAGGACTGAAGCTTTCTTT
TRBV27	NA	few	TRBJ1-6	CASIPSGSRATNSPLHF	TGTGCCAGCATCCCCTCGGGGTCAAGGGCTACTAATTCACCCCTCCACTTT
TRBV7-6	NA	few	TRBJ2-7	CASSPLGDYEQYF	TGTGCCAGCAGCCCTTTGGGGGATTACGAGCAGTACTTC
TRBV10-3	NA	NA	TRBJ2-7	CAISAYREFYEQYF	TGTGCCATCAGTGCATACAGGGAATTCTACGAGCAGTACTTC
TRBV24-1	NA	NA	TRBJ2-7	CATSPFGGGEQYF	TGTGCCACCAGTCCTTTTGGTGGGGGCGAGCAGTACTTC
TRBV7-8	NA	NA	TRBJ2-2	CASSLVRLRQADTGELFF	TGTGCCAGCAGCTTAGTTCGTCTGCGACAGGCTGACACCGGGGAGCTGTTTTTT
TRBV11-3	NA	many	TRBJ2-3	CASSLLAVYTDTQYF	TGTGCCAGCAGCCTACTGGCGGTTTACACAGATACGCAGTATTTT
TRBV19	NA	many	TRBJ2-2	CASKGPNLVGGGELFF	TGTGCCAGTAAGGGCCCAAATCTTGTAGGCGGCGGGGAGCTGTTTTTT
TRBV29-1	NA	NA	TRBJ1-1	CSVSSVDWGTEAFF	TGCAGCGTCTCGTCGGTAGACTGGGGGACTGAAGCTTTCTTT
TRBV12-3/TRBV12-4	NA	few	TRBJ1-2	CASSLALSVHYGYTF	TGTGCCAGCAGTTTAGCGCTCAGCGTACACTATGGCTACACCTTC
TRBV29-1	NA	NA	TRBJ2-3	CSVDPAGITDTQYF	TGCAGCGTTGACCCCGCGGGAATCACAGATACGCAGTATTTT
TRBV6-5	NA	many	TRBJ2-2	CASSYSRGGAGELFF	TGTGCCAGCAGTTATTCTAGGGGCGGCGCCGGGGAGCTGTTTTTT
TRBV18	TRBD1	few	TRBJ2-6	CASSPYRGEAGANVLTF	TGTGCCAGCTCACCGTACAGGGGTGAGGCCGGGGCCAACGTCCTGACTTTC
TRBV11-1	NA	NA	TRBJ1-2	CASSLAPGDYGYTF	TGTGCCAGCAGCTTAGCCCCAGGGGACTATGGCTACACCTTC
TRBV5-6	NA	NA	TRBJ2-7	CASSLGARDEQYF	TGTGCCAGCAGCTTGGGGGCCAGGGACGAGCAGTACTTC
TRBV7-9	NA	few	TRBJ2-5	CASSLGPMENQYF	TGTGCCAGCAGCTTAGGCCCCATGGAGAACCAGTACTTC
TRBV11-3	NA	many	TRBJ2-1	CASSETRVNEQFF	TGTGCCAGCAGCGAGACCCGGGTCAATGAGCAGTTCTTC
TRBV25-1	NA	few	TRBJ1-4	CASSERWEGMGTNEKLFF	TGTGCCAGCAGTGAACGATGGGAAGGGATGGGCACTAATGAAAAACTGTTTTTT
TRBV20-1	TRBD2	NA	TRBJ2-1	CSAPPLAGGDNEQFF	TGCAGTGCTCCGCCACTAGCGGGGGGGGACAATGAGCAGTTCTTC
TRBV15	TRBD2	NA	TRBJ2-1	CATSNVVTSGSNEQFF	TGTGCCACCAGCAACGTCGTGACTAGCGGGAGTAATGAGCAGTTCTTC
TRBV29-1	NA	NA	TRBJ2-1	CSVLGASSYNEQFF	TGCAGCGTTCTTGGGGCGAGCTCCTACAATGAGCAGTTCTTC
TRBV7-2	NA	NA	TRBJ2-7	CASSLGFVGNEQYF	TGTGCCAGCAGCTTAGGATTTGTGGGGAACGAGCAGTACTTC
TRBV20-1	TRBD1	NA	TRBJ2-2	CSARDVGQGVTTGELFF	TGCAGTGCTAGAGATGTCGGGCAGGGGGTGACCACCGGGGAGCTGTTTTTT
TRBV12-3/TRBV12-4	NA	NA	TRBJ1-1	CASSPGDRDTISEAFF	TGTGCCAGCAGTCCTGGGGACCGTGATACTATTAGTGAAGCTTTCTTT
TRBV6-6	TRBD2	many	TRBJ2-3	CASSYSPGLAGITDTQYF	TGTGCCAGCAGTTACTCACCCGGACTAGCGGGGATTACAGATACGCAGTATTTT
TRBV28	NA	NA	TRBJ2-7	CASSFGGTIYEQYF	TGCGCCAGCAGTTTTGGCGGCACCATCTACGAGCAGTACTTC
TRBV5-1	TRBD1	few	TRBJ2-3	CASRQTGGGGTDTQYF	TGCGCCAGCAGGCAAACAGGGGGCGGTGGAACAGATACGCAGTATTTT
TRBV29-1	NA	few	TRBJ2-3	CSVARGGTDTQYF	TGCAGCGTTGCCCGCGGGGGCACGGATACGCAGTATTTT